This TCR beta chain was observed in a study of blood T cell repertoires in COVID-19 (TCRdb year 2020). As for the study more broadly: Samples from collaborators originated in the United States, Italy and Spain and spanned both the acute and convalescent phases of COVID-19. The prospective study material was composed of cDNA or gDNA derived from T cells, B-cell-depleted T cells, or PBMCs. The dataset comprised deeply sampled blood TCRbeta repertoires from subjects exposed to, actively infected with, or recovered from COVID-19. The repertoires were released in a freely available public database meant as a resource for research on the immune response to SARS-CoV-2. The samples were drawn from the first 160 participants of the ongoing ImmuneRACE study and from 950 to 1,500 subjects provided by 6 global collaborators. Nearly every sample came with metadata listing a de-identified subject ID, COVID-19 status, age in years and sex. HLA class I and class II types, where available, came from metadata supplied by the sample provider rather than from assay-based typing. General study outcomes and caveats: How much clinical and demographic metadata was included differed by source and by participant, and the metadata was provided uncurated.

Whole blood was collected in K2EDTA tubes by collaborating institutions according to the institutions' own protocols. For TCRbeta analysis, collaborators shipped samples as frozen whole blood, isolated PBMCs, or DNA extracted from either of those sample types. The immunoSEQ Assay, a bias-controlled multiplex PCR, was used to amplify TCRbeta CDR3 regions from genomic DNA. Under the source paper's analysis protocol: Within the assay, amplification of reference gene primers was used to estimate how many nucleated cells each sample contained. To quantify the absolute abundance of each unique TCRbeta CDR3 rearrangement, sequence reads were collapsed and filtered. For each sample, productive Simpson clonality was calculated as the square root of Simpson's diversity index over productive rearrangements. This is the immuneACCESS table as TCRdb keeps it, with only in-frame sequences that have V and J called. A part of the clones is gone; compared with another copy, unresolved V genes explain less than half, and the rest is unexplained. That table is the source of V, J and clone size, and D and trimming were worked out from the DNA. This sample is represented by 50,000 to 65,000 clones; 80% to 95% of them were singletons. The top ten hold 4.6% of the sample.

In the case of this clone: It lacks a known antigen. One base away there is no much larger clone; base qualities are not given.

The source is a man aged 45-65 years with active COVID-19. Sequencing was done on a sample of peripheral blood.

The nucleotides read TGCGCCAGCAGCTTGGTGGGGGACAGGGAGGGTTCACCCCTCCACTTT. It translates as CASSLVGDREGSPLHF. Recombination connected TRBV5-1 to TRBJ1-6; the junction holds 9 bases that match TRBD1. The germline V gene provides CDR1 SGHRS and CDR2 YFSETQ. The cysteine opens and the phenylalanine closes a CDR3 of 16 amino acids. CDR3 DNA is the only sequence kept; it has 48 bases, read in frame from the first base. Trimming leaves V shorter by 0 bases and J shorter by 9 bases, with the junction holding 7 bases beyond the gene matches.